The following is a T cell receptor beta chain sequence with its context. In its sample, this clone was seen a few times. The specificity of this receptor is unknown. No much larger clonotype is one base removed from it; base qualities were not supplied. The record originates from a study of vaccination effects on CD4 cells after COVID-19 (dated by TCRdb to between 2021 and 2024). At the level of the whole study: In the ViraFEST assay, PBMC were stimulated with viral peptide pools, and TCR sequencing was then used to find antigen-specific CD4+ T cell clonotypes based on their expansion. Two doses of either the BNT162b2 or the mRNA-1273 mRNA SARS-CoV-2 vaccine were administered to participants. Around 2 million PBMC per well were cultured in IMDM with around 5% human AB serum, 10 IU/ml IL-2 and gentamicin, plus 10 ug/ml peptides. SARS-CoV-2 spike-specific CD4+ TCR repertoires were compared before and after mRNA vaccination in COVID-19 convalescent patients and in infection-naive vaccine recipients. A total of roughly 9 COVID-19 convalescent patients and several SARS-CoV-2-naive healthy vaccine recipients were included in the full study. Cultures from other donors in the study were sequenced with the Oncomine TCR Beta short-read assay on an Illumina iSeq 100.

What the study reported, not specific to this receptor: Limitations of the study were the small number of convalescent patients and the absence of early post-infection timepoints. In healthy vaccine recipients, vaccine-induced clones were almost all SARS-CoV-2 mono-reactive, with only 1 of 255 being cross-reactive with common cold coronaviruses. Both infection-induced and vaccine-induced clones contracted markedly at late post-vaccination timepoints, which is consistent with waning T cell responses.

Libraries were made using the immunoSEQ multiplex PCR assay. TCR beta CDR3 sequencing was performed on DNA from the cultured, isolated CD4+ T cells. The original pipeline was this. The analysis removed non-productive TCR sequences, trimmed reads to the CDR3 region, and retained only CDR3s that were 7 or more amino acids long. Antigen-specific clonotypes were identified with the MANAFEST web app by comparing expansion in peptide wells against reference cultures. To be called positive, a clone needed expansion at FDR<0.05 compared with the reference and with all other wells, an odds ratio greater than 5, and a frequency greater than 0.1% in two replicate wells. A clonotype was defined as cross-reactive if the clonotype was significantly expanded both in SARS-CoV-2 spike wells and in at least one common cold coronavirus spike condition. Using the stringdist R package, CDR3 similarity was measured by Levenshtein distance, and unrooted trees were constructed with ape in R 3.6.1. What TCRdb holds here is the immuneACCESS table cut down to in-frame rearrangements. Part of the clones is not present; checked against another copy, under half of the missing clones reflect an unresolved V gene, and the others are unexplained. V and J calls and clone size are those listed in that table; D and trimming were worked out from the DNA. For this sample the table gives 65,000 to 80,000 clones, of which roughly three quarters were detected only once. Approximately 2% of the sample comes from the top ten.

After 10 days of culture, CD4+ T cells were isolated with the EasySep CD4+ T cell isolation kit. Negative nucleocapsid antibody results before and after vaccination confirmed that the healthy vaccine recipients had no prior SARS-CoV-2 infection. On days 3 and 7, half of the culture medium was replaced with fresh IL-2-containing medium. Each peptide stimulation condition was cultured in triplicate wells unless otherwise noted. PBMC were separated from whole blood using Ficoll-Paque Plus gradient centrifugation and were then either cryopreserved at -140C or used fresh. The QIAamp micro DNA kit was used to extract genomic DNA from the cultured CD4+ T cells. V sheds 3 bases and J sheds 2 bases, leaving 7 bases between their ends. From its cysteine to its phenylalanine, the CDR3 spans 13 amino acids. The only DNA kept is the CDR3, 39 bases in frame from the first base. Reading the germline V gene (reference sequence) gives CDR1 SEHNR and CDR2 FQNEAQ.

The sequencing here drew on CD4+ T cells from PBMCs cultured without peptide, taken before COVID-19 vaccination. The chain employs TRBV7-9 and TRBJ1-2, with the D gene too uncertain to name. This TCR was sampled from a human donor who received a COVID-19 vaccine. Here the CDR3 is given as CASSFNGNYGYTF. The nucleotide sequence is given as TGTGCCAGCAGCTTCAACGGGAACTATGGCTACACCTTC.